This TCR beta chain comes out of a study of Graves' ophthalmopathy and Graves' hyperthyroidism. Overall study results and limits: Blood also contained most of the expanded thyroid clonotypes above 0.001 frequency.

The authors amplified TCR beta CDR3 regions from RNA transcripts. Second-round multiplex PCR came after first-round RT-PCR with HTBI primers. TCRdb processed the multiplex PCR reads anew with MiXCR; each CDR3 protein has one entry. The sample lists some 370,000 distinct CDR3 sequences, about a sixth seen once, with roughly 2.4% in the top ten. Hyperthyroidism patients, aged 18 to 65, were newly diagnosed, under 2 months' duration. PBMCs were isolated by Ficoll-Paque density gradient centrifugation, using approximately 10 ml of fresh peripheral blood as the starting material. The CDR3 has 13 amino acids. CDR1 and CDR2 from the germline V gene are DFQATT and SNEGSKA (reference sequence). V was shortened by 6 bases and J by 3 bases, with 14 bases between the two germline ends. This clonotype was observed many times. The antigen is not known.

This TCR was recovered from an adult woman with stable Graves' hyperthyroidism. This chain connects TRBV20-1 to TRBJ2-5; tentative D call: TRBD2 (6 bases). What was sequenced was peripheral blood. Written as DNA, the CDR3 is TGCAGTGCCATCAAGACGGGAGAAGAGACCCAGTACTTC. Amino acid sequence: CSAIKTGEETQYF.